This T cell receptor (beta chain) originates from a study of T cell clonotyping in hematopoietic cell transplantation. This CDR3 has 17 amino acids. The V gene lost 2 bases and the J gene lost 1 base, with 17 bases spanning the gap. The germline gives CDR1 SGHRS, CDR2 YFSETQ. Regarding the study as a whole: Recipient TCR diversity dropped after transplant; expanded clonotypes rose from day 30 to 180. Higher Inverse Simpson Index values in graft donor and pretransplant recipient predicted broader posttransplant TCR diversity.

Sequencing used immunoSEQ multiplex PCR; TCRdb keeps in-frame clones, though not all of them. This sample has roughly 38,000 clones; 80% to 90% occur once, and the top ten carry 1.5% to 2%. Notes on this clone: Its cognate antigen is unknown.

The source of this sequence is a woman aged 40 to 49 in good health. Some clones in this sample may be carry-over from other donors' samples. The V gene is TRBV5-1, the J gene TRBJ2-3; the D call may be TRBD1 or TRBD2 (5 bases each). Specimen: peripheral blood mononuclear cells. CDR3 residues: CASSFGSGDGGTDTQYF. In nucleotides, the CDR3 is TGCGCCAGCAGCTTTGGTTCCGGGGACGGAGGCACAGATACGCAGTATTTT. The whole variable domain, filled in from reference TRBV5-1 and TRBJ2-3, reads KAGVTQTPRYLIKTRGQQVTLSCSPISGHRSVSWYQQTPGQGLQFLFEYFSETQRNKGNFPGRFSGRQFSNSRSEMNVSTLELGDSALYLCASSFGSGDGGTDTQYFGPGTRLTVL.